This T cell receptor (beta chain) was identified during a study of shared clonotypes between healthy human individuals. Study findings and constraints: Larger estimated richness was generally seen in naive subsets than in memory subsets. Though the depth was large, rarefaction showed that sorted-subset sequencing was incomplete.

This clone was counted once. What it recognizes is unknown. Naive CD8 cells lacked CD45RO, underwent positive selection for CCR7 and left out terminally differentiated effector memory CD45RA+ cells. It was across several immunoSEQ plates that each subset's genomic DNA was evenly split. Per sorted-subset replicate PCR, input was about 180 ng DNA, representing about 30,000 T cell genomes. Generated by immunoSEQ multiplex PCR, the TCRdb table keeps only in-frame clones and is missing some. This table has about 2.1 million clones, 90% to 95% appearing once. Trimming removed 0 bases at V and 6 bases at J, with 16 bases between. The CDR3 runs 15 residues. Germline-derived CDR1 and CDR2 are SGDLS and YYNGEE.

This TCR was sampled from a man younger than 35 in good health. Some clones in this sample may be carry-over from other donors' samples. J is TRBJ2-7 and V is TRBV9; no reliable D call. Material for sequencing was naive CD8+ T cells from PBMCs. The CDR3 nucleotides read TGTGCCAGCAGCGTAGCTATTGAGCCCGGCCGCGAGCAGTACTTC. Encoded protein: CASSVAIEPGREQYF.